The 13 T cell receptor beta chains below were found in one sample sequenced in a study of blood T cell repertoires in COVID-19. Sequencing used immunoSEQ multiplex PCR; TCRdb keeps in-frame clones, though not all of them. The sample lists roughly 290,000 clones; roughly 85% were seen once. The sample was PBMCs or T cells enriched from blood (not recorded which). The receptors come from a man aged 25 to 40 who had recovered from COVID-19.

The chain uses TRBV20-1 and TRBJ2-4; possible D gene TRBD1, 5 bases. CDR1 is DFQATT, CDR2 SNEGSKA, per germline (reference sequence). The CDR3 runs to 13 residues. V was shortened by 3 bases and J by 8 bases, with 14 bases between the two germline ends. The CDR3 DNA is TGCAGTGCTAGTCCCCAGGGAAGGCACATTCAGTACTTC. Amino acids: CSASPQGRHIQYF.

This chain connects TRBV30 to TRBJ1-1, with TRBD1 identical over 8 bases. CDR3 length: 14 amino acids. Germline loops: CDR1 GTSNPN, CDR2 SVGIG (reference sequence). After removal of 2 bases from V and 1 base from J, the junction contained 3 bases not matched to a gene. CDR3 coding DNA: TGTGCCTGGAGTTCCGGGACAGGGAACACTGAAGCTTTCTTT. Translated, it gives CAWSSGTGNTEAFF.

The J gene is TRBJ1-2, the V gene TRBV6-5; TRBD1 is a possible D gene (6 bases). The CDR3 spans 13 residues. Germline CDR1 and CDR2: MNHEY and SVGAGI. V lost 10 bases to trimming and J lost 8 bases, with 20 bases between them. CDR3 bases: TGTGCCACCGAACTTGGGGGCAGTGCAGGCTACACCTTC. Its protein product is CATELGGSAGYTF.

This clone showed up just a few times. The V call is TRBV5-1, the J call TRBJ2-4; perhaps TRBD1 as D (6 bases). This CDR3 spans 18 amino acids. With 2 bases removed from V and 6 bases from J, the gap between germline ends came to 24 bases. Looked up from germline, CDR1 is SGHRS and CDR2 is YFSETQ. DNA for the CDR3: TGCGCCAGCAGCTTAGAATCGCCGCGACAGGTGATGAGAAACATTCAGTACTTC. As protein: CASSLESPRQVMRNIQYF.

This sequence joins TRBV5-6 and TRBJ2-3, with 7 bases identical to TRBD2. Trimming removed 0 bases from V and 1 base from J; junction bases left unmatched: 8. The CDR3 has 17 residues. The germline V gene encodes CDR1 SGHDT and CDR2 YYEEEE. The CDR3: CASSLGSSGTRTDTQYF. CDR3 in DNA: TGTGCCAGCAGCTTGGGTTCTAGCGGCACGCGCACAGATACGCAGTATTTT.

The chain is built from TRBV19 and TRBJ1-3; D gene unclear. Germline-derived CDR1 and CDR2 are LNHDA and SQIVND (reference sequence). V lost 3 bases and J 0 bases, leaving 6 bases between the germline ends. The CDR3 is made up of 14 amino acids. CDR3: CASSIERSGNTIYF. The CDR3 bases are TGTGCCAGTAGTATTGAGCGCTCTGGAAACACCATATATTTT. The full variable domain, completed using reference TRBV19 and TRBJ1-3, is DGGITQSPKYLFRKEGQNVTLSCEQNLNHDAMYWYRQDPGQGLRLIYYSQIVNDFQKGDIAEGYSVSREKKESFPLTVTSAQKNPTAFYLCASSIERSGNTIYFGEGSWLTVV.

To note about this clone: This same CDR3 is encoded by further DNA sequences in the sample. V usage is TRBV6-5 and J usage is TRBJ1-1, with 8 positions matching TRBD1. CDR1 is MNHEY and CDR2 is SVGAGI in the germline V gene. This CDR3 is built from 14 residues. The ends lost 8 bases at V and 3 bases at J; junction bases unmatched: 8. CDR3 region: CASSQDRGDTEAFF. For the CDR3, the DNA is TGTGCCAGCTCGCAAGACAGGGGAGACACTGAAGCTTTCTTT.

Written as DNA, the CDR3 is TGTGCCTGTCGGGGGCGGGACCGGGGGCGCTGGGCGGGGGGCTTTTCCTACGAGCAGTACTTC. This sequence encodes CACRGRDRGRWAGGFSYEQYF. V usage is TRBV19 and J usage is TRBJ2-7, with 8 bases fitting TRBD2. The CDR3 runs 21 residues. V trimming: 11 bases; J trimming: 1 base; junction bases outside the gene matches: 31. CDR1 is LNHDA and CDR2 is SQIVND in the germline V gene (reference sequence).

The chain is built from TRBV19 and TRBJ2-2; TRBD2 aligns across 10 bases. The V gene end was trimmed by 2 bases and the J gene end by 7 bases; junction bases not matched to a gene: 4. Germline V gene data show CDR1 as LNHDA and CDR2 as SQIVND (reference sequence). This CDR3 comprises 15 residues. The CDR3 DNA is TGTGCCAGTAGTATACTAGCGGGGGAGTTCGGGGAGCTGTTTTTT. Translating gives CASSILAGEFGELFF.

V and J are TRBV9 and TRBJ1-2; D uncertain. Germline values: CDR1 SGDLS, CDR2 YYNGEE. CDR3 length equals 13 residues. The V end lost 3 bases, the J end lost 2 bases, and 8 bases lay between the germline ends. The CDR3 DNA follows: TGTGCCAGCAGCGAGAGAGCCAACTATGGCTACACCTTC. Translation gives CASSERANYGYTF.

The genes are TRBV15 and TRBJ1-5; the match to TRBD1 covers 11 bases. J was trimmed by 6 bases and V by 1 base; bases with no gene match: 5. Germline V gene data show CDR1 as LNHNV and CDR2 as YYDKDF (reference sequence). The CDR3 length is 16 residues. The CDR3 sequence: CATSRARTGGFQPQHF. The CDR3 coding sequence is TGTGCCACCAGCAGAGCTAGGACAGGGGGCTTTCAGCCCCAGCATTTT.

The CDR3 DNA reads as TGCGCCAGCAGCCAGCTACAGGGGAGGATGAATAATGAGCAGTTCTTC. Its protein product is CASSQLQGRMNNEQFF. The genes are TRBV4-3 and TRBJ2-1; tentative D call: TRBD1 (7 bases). The CDR3 is made up of 16 amino acids. Deletions cut 3 bases from V and 7 bases from J, with 19 bases between. Germline V gene sequence: CDR1 LGHNA, CDR2 YSLEER.

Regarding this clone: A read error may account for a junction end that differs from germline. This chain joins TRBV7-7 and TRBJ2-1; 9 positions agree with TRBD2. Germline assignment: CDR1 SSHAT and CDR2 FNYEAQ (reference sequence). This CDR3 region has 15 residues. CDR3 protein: CASSPLAGGSNEQFF. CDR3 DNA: TGTGCTAGCAGCCCCCTGGCGGGGGGGAGTAATGAGCAGTTCTTC.